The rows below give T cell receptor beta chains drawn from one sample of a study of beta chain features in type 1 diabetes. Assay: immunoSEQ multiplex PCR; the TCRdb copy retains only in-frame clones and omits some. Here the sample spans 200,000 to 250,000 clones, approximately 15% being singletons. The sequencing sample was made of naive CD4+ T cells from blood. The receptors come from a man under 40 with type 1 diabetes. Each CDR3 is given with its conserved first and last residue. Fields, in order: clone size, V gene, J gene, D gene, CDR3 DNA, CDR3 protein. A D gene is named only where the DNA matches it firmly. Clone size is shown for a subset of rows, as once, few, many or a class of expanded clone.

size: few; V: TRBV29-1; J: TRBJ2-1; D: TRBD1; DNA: TGCAGCGAGGGCCGACAGGGGGCCTACAATGAGCAGTTCTTC; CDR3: CSEGRQGAYNEQFF
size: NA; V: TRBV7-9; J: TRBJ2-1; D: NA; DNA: TGTGCCAGCAGCGAGCAGTTCAAGAGGAATGAGCAGTTCTTC; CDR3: CASSEQFKRNEQFF
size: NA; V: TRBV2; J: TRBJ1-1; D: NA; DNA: TGTGCCAGCACCCCCAGGGCCAGGGGCACTGAAGCTTTCTTT; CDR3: CASTPRARGTEAFF
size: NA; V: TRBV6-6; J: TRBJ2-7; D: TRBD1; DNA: TGTGCCAGCAGCCGGAGACAGGGGCAGCAGTACTTC; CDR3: CASSRRQGQQYF
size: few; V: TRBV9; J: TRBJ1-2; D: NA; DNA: TGTGCCAGCAGCGAGGGGTTTGAGTATGGCTACACCTTC; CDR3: CASSEGFEYGYTF
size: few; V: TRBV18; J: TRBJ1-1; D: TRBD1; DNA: TGTGCCAGCTCACCAAGGACAGGAGAAGCGACTGAAGCTTTCTTT; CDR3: CASSPRTGEATEAFF
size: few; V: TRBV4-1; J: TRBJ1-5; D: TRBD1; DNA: TGCGCCAGCGGGACAGGGGGCAATCAGCCCCAGCATTTT; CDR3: CASGTGGNQPQHF
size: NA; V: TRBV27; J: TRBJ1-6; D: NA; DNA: TGTGCCAGCAGTTCAGACAGGTCCTATAATTCACCCCTCCACTTT; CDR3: CASSSDRSYNSPLHF
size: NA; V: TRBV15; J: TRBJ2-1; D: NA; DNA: TGTGCCACCAGCCCAGGGCGCTACTCCTACAATGAGCAGTTCTTC; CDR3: CATSPGRYSYNEQFF
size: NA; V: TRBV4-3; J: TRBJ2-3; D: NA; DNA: TGCGCCAGCAGCCAAGACCCGCGGGGAGTGGAAGATACGCAGTATTTT; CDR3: CASSQDPRGVEDTQYF
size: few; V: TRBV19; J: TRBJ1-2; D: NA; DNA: TGTGCCAGTAGTATGGGGCCTTTGGGAACCGGCTATGGCTACACCTTC; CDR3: CASSMGPLGTGYGYTF
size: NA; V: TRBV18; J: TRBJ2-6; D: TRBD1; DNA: TGTGCCAGCTCACCGGGACAGGTCTACTCTGGGGCCAACGTCCTGACTTTC; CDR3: CASSPGQVYSGANVLTF
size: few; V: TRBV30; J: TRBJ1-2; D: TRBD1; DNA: TGTGCCTGGAGTGGGTGGGGGGACAGGGGCCACGGCTACACCTTC; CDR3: CAWSGWGDRGHGYTF
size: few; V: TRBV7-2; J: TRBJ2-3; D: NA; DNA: TGTGCCAGCAGCCTAAGGGGTTACGCAGGGGATACGCAGTATTTT; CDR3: CASSLRGYAGDTQYF
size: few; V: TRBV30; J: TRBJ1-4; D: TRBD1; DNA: TGTGCCTGGGGAGGGGGCGAGAGTGAAAAACTGTTTTTT; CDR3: CAWGGGESEKLFF
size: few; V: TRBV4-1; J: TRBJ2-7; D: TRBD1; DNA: TGCGCCAGCAGCCAAGATTGGGACAGGTATCAGAGCGAGCAGTACTTC; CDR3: CASSQDWDRYQSEQYF
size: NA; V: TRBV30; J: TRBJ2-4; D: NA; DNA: TGTGCCTGGAGTGGGGAGATTCAGTACTTC; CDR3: CAWSGEIQYF
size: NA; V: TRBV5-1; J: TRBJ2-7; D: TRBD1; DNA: TGCGCCAGCAGCACGGGGACAGCGACCGGAGAGCAGTACTTC; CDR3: CASSTGTATGEQYF
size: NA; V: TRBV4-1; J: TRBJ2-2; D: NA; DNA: TGCGCCAGCAGCCAACCTGGCGGGAAAGCCGGGGAGCTGTTTTTT; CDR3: CASSQPGGKAGELFF
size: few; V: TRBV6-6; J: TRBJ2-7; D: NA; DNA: TGTGCCAGCAGTACCACGGGTCCCGAGCAGTACTTC; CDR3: CASSTTGPEQYF